This T cell receptor (beta chain) originates from a study of blood T cell repertoires in COVID-19. The CDR3 runs to 14 residues. V lost 1 base to trimming and J lost 2 bases, with 9 bases between them. The germline gives CDR1 SGHAT, CDR2 FQNNGV. Only in-frame clones appear in the TCRdb table, and some are missing; sequencing was by immunoSEQ multiplex PCR. The table shows approximately 180,000 clones, with approximately 80% occurring only once. The chain uses TRBV11-2 and TRBJ2-7; no clear D. The receptor was derived from a woman in her forties or fifties who had recovered from COVID-19. The sample was PBMCs or T cells enriched from blood (not recorded which). Here the CDR3 reads CASSLGPATYEQYF. CDR3 in DNA: TGTGCCAGCAGCTTAGGCCCAGCGACCTACGAGCAGTACTTC.